This TCR beta chain was recorded in a study of control samples from healthy donors and cancer patients. This CDR3 comprises 13 residues. Germline CDR1 is SEHNR and CDR2 is FQNEAQ (reference sequence). V trimming: 5 bases; J trimming: 12 bases; junction bases outside the gene matches: 12. Produced via immunoSEQ multiplex PCR; TCRdb's table is partial and in-frame only. In the table there are about 85,000 clones, around nine tenths of which are singletons. The sample holds one count of this clone. The sequence derives from a woman aged 60-75 years in good health. Sequences were obtained from blood. The chain couples TRBV7-9 to TRBJ1-2; 7 nucleotides align to TRBD1. CDR3 DNA: TGTGCCAGCAGCCCACAGACAGGGTGGGTCGACACCTTC. Translated: CASSPQTGWVDTF. Based on the CDR3 plus reference TRBV7-9 and TRBJ1-2, the full variable domain is DTGVSQNPRHKITKRGQNVTFRCDPISEHNRLYWYRQTLGQGPEFLTYFQNEAQLEKSRLLSDRFSAERPKGSFSTLEIQRTEQGDSAMYLCASSPQTGWVDTFGSGTRLTVV.